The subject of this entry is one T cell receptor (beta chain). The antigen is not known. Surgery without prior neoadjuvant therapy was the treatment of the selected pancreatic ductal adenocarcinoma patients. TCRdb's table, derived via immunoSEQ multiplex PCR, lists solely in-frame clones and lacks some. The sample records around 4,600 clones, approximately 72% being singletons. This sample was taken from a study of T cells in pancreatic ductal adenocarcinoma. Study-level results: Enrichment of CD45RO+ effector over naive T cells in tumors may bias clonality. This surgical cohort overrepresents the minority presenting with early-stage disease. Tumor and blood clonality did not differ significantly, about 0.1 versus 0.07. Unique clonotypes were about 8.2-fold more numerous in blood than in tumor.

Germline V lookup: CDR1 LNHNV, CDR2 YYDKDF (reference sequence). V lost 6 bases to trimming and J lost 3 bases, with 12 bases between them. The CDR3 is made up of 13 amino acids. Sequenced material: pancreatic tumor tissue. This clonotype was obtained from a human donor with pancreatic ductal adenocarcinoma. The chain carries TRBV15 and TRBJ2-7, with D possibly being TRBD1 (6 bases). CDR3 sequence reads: CATRGQGLYEQYF. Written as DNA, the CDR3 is TGTGCCACCAGAGGCCAGGGGCTCTACGAGCAGTACTTC.